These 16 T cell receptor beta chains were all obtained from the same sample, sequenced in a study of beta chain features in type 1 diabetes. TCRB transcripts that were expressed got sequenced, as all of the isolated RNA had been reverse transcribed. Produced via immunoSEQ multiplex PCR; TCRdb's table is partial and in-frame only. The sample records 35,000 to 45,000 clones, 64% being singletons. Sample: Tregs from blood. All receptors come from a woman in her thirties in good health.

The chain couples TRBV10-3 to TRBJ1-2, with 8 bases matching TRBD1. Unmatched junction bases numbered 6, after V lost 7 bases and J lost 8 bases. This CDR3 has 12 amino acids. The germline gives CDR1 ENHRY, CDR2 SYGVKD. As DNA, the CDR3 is TGTGCCATCACGACAGGGACAGGAGGCTACACCTTC. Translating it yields CAITTGTGGYTF.

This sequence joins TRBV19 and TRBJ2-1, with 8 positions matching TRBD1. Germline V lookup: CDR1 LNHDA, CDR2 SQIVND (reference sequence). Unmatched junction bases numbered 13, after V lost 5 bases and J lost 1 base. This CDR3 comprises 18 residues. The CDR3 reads CASSLRTGRLISYNEQFF. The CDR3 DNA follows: TGTGCCAGTAGTTTAAGGACAGGGCGCCTCATTTCCTACAATGAGCAGTTCTTC.

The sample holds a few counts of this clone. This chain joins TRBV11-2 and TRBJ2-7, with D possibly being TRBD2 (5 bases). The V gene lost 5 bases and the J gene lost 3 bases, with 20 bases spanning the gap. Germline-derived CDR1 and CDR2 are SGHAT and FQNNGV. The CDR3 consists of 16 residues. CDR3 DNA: TGTGCCAGCAGCCTCCTAGGACTGGGAATGATCTACGAGCAGTACTTC. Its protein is CASSLLGLGMIYEQYF.

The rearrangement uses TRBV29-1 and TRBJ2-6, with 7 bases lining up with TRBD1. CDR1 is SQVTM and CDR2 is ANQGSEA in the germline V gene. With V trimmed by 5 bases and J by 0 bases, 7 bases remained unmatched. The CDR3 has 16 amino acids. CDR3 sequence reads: CSVLRQGSSGANVLTF. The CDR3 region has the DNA TGCAGCGTTCTGCGACAGGGCAGCTCTGGGGCCAACGTCCTGACTTTC.

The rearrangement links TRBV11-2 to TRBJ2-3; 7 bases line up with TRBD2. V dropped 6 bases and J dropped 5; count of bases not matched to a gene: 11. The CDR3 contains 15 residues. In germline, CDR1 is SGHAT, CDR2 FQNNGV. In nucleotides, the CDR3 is TGTGCCAGCAGAAGGTTGGCGGGAGTTCTAGATACGCAGTATTTT. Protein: CASRRLAGVLDTQYF.

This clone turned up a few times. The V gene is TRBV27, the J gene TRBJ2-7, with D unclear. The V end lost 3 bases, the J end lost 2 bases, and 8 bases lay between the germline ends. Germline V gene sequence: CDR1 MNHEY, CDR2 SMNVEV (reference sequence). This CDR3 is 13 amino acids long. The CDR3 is CASSFTRAYEQYF. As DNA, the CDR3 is TGTGCCAGCAGTTTCACCCGAGCCTACGAGCAGTACTTC.

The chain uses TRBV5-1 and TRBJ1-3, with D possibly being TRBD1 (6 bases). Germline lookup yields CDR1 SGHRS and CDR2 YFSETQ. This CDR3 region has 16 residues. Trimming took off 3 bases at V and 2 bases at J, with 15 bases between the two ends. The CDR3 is CASSWAGVSAGNTIYF. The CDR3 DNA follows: TGCGCCAGCAGCTGGGCAGGGGTATCAGCTGGAAACACCATATATTTT.

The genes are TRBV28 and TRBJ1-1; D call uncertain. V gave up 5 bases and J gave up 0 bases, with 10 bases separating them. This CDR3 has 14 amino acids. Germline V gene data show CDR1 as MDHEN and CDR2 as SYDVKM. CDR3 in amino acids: CASSIQFMNTEAFF. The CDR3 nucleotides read TGTGCCAGCAGTATACAGTTTATGAACACTGAAGCTTTCTTT.

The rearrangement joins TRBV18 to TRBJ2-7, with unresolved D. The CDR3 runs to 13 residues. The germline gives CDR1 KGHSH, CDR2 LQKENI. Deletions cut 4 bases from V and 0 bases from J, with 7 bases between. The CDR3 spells CASSQQHSYEQYF. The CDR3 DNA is TGTGCCAGCTCACAACAGCACTCCTACGAGCAGTACTTC.

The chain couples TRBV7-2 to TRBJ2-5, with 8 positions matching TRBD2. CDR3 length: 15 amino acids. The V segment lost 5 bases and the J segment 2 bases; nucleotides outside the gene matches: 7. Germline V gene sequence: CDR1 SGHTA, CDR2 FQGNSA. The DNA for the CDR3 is TGTGCCAGCAGCAACCAGGGGACTAGACAAGAGACCCAGTACTTC. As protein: CASSNQGTRQETQYF.

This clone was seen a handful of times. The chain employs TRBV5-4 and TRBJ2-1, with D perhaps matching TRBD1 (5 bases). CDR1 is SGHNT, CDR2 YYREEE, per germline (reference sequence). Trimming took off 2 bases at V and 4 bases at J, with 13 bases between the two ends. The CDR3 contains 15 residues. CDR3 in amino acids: CASSLGGADYNEQFF. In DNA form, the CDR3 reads TGTGCCAGCAGCTTAGGTGGGGCGGATTACAATGAGCAGTTCTTC.

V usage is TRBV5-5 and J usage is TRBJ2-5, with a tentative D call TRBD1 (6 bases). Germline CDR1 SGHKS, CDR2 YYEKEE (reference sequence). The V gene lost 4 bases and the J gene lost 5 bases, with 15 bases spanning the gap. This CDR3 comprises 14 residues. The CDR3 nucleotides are TGTGCCAGCAGCGTTCAGGGGAAGGGGGAGACCCAGTACTTC. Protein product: CASSVQGKGETQYF.

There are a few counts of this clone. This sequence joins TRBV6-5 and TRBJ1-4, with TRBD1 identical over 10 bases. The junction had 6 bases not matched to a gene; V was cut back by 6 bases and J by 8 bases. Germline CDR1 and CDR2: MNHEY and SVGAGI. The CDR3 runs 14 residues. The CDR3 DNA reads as TGTGCCAGCAGCCGGACAGGGGGAGACGAAAAACTGTTTTTT. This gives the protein CASSRTGGDEKLFF.

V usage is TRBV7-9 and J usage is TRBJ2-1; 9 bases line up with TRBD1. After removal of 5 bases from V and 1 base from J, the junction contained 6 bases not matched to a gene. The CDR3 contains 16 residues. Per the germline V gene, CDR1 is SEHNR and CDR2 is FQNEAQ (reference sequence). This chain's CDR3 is CASSKQGARSYNEQFF. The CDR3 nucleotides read TGTGCCAGCAGCAAACAGGGGGCGAGGTCCTACAATGAGCAGTTCTTC.

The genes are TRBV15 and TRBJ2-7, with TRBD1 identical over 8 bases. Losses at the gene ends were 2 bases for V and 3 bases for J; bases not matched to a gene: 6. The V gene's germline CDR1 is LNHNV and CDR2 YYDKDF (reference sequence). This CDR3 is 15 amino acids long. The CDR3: CATSRTRTGSYEQYF. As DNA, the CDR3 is TGTGCCACCAGCAGAACCCGGACAGGGAGCTACGAGCAGTACTTC.

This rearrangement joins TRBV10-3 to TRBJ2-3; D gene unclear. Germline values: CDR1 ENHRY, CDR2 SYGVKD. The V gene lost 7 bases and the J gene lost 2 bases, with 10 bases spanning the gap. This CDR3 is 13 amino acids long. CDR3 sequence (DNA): TGTGCCATCAAGGATAGCCTCACAGATACGCAGTATTTT. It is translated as CAIKDSLTDTQYF.